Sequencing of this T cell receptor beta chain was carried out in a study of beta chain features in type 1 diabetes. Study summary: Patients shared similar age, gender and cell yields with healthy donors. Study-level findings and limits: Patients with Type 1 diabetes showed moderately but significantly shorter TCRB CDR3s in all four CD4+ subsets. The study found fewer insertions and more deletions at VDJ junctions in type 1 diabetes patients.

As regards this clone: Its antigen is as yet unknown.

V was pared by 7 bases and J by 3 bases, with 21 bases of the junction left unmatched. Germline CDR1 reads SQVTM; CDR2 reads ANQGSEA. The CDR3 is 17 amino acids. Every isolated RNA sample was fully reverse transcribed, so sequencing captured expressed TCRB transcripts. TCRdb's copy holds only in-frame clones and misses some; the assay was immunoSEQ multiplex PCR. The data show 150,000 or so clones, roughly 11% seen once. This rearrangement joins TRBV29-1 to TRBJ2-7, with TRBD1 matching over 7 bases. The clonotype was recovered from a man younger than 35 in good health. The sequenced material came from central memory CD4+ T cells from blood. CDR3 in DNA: TGCAGCGCCACGAAATTAAACGACAGGGCCAGGATCTACGAGCAGTACTTC. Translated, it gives CSATKLNDRARIYEQYF.